These 11 T cell receptor beta chains came from one sample sequenced in a study of blood T cells in healthy people across ages. For the second PCR, which ran for about 6 to 11 cycles, a sample-barcoded 5' primer and a J-beta primer mix were used. TCRdb processed the 5' RACE reads anew with MiXCR; each CDR3 protein has one entry. Found here are about 1.8 million distinct CDR3 sequences, roughly 52% of them singletons; the top ten hold about 2.1%. Source material: blood. The receptors originated from a woman aged 40-49 years in good health.

CDR3 residues: CASSLWSRGPGSSYNSPLHF. The CDR3 DNA follows: TGTGCCAGCAGTTTATGGTCCAGGGGGCCAGGAAGCTCCTATAATTCACCCCTCCACTTT. The gene calls are TRBV27 and TRBJ1-6; TRBD1 aligns across 8 bases. CDR3 length: 20 residues. The V gene end was trimmed by 1 base and the J gene end by 0 bases; junction bases not matched to a gene: 11. From germline, CDR1 is MNHEY and CDR2 SMNVEV (reference sequence).

The chain joins TRBV9 to TRBJ1-1; D remains unclear. This CDR3 comprises 14 residues. Germline CDR1 is SGDLS and CDR2 is YYNGEE. V lost 0 bases, J lost 1 base, and 7 bases lay in between. This CDR3 reads CASSVGLGNTEAFF. DNA for the CDR3: TGTGCCAGCAGCGTAGGGCTCGGGAACACTGAAGCTTTCTTT. Filled out from reference TRBV9 and TRBJ1-1, the complete variable domain reads DSGVTQTPKHLITATGQRVTLRCSPRSGDLSVYWYQQSLDQGLQFLIQYYNGEERAKGNILERFSAQQFPDLHSELNLSSLELGDSALYFCASSVGLGNTEAFFGQGTRLTVV.

The chain joins TRBV6-6 to TRBJ1-5, with TRBD1 identical over 8 bases. From germline, CDR1 is MNHNY and CDR2 SVGAGI (reference sequence). The CDR3 spans 14 residues. Losses at the gene ends were 5 bases for V and 7 bases for J; bases not matched to a gene: 7. The CDR3 DNA follows: TGTGCCAGCAGTAAAGGACAGGGAGGGCAGCCCCAGCATTTT. Translated, it gives CASSKGQGGQPQHF.

The gene calls are TRBV6-6 and TRBJ2-4; D tentatively fits TRBD1 or TRBD2 (5 bases each). This CDR3 comprises 13 residues. CDR1 is MNHNY, CDR2 SVGAGI, per germline (reference sequence). V was pared by 7 bases and J by 0 bases, with 7 bases between. CDR3 residues: CASMGEAKNIQYF. The CDR3, as DNA: TGTGCCAGCATGGGGGAAGCCAAAAACATTCAGTACTTC.

This clonotype was observed a handful of times. The V gene is TRBV29-1, the J gene TRBJ2-1; TRBD2 matches 9 bases. V gave up 4 bases and J gave up 10 bases; unmatched junction bases: 11. This CDR3 has 14 residues. Germline V gives CDR1 SQVTM, CDR2 ANQGSEA. The CDR3 spells CSVGSSGEAGEQFF. The CDR3 coding sequence is TGCAGCGTTGGGTCTAGCGGGGAGGCGGGCGAGCAGTTCTTC.

V gene TRBV29-1 combines with J gene TRBJ1-2, with D possibly being TRBD1 (5 bases). The length of the CDR3 is 11 residues. V was shortened by 4 bases and J by 6 bases, with 9 bases between the two germline ends. The germline V gene encodes CDR1 SQVTM and CDR2 ANQGSEA. CDR3 sequence reads: CSVVRQNGYTF. Here the CDR3 DNA reads TGCAGCGTTGTCAGACAGAATGGCTACACCTTC. Variable domain in full (rest from reference TRBV29-1 and TRBJ1-2): SAVISQKPSRDICQRGTSLTIQCQVDSQVTMMFWYRQQPGQSLTLIATANQGSEATYESGFVIDKFPISRPNLTFSTLTVSNMSPEDSSIYLCSVVRQNGYTFGSGTRLTVV.

The chain uses TRBV6-2 or TRBV6-3 and TRBJ2-4; no clear D. Germline CDR1 is MNHEY and CDR2 is SVGEGT. The CDR3 has 17 amino acids. Trimming stripped 3 bases from V and 3 bases from J, with 18 bases between. The CDR3 spells CASSYTTDLHIKNIQYF. The CDR3 coding sequence is TGTGCCAGCAGTTATACTACGGACCTCCACATCAAAAACATTCAGTACTTC.

The V gene is TRBV9, the J gene TRBJ2-7; D not resolved. From germline, CDR1 is SGDLS and CDR2 YYNGEE. CDR3 length: 12 residues. Trimming cost V 0 bases and J 10 bases, with 11 bases left between them. CDR3 nucleotide sequence: TGTGCCAGCAGCGTAGAAATGGGTCCCCAGTACTTC. This encodes CASSVEMGPQYF.

The sample holds a few counts of this clonotype. This chain links TRBV20-1 with TRBJ2-5; possible D gene TRBD2, 5 bases. The CDR3 loop spans 17 amino acids. Germline V gene lookup returns CDR1 DFQATT and CDR2 SNEGSKA (reference sequence). The V and J ends lost 6 bases and 2 bases respectively, with 25 bases between them. The DNA for the CDR3 is TGCAGTGCGAACCGCGGCCTCGCCGGACTCACTCAAGAGACCCAGTACTTC. Its translation: CSANRGLAGLTQETQYF.

This chain connects TRBV9 to TRBJ2-7; D might be TRBD1 (5 bases). With the DNA end fitting TRBJ2-5 better, the J assignment may be wrong. Germline lookup yields CDR1 SGDLS and CDR2 YYNGEE. The CDR3 is 14 residues long. DNA of the CDR3: TGTGCCAGCAGCGTCCAGGGAAAGCACGAGACCCAGTACTTC. Protein sequence: CASSVQGKHETQYF.

This clonotype came up a few times. This sequence joins TRBV10-2 and TRBJ2-1; TRBD1 matches 8 bases. Near its end, the DNA agrees better with TRBJ2-7, so the J call may be wrong. CDR1 and CDR2 (germline): WSHSY, SAAADI. CDR3 length: 13 residues. The CDR3 nucleotides are TGCGCCAGCAGAAGGACAGGGTACAATGAGCAGTACTTC. It translates to CASRRTGYNEQYF.